Following are 25 T cell receptor beta chains from one sample sequenced in a study of blood T cell repertoires in COVID-19. Produced via immunoSEQ multiplex PCR; TCRdb's table is partial and in-frame only. The sample has about 260,000 clones, roughly 85% seen once. The specimen sequenced was peripheral blood. The receptors were sampled from a human donor in a cohort sampled during active COVID-19.

For the CDR3, the DNA is TGCGCCAGCAGCTACCCAGGAGCAGGGCTCAATGAGCAGTTCTTC. Amino acids: CASSYPGAGLNEQFF. The chain combines TRBV4-1 with TRBJ2-1; weak D call: TRBD1 (5 bases). The CDR3 has 15 amino acids. Germline V lookup: CDR1 MGHRA, CDR2 YSYEKL. The V gene lost 5 bases and the J gene lost 6 bases, with 17 bases spanning the gap.

This clone was recorded only once. This chain uses TRBV18 with TRBJ1-2; 11 bases align to TRBD1. J gave up 6 bases and V 6 bases, and 3 bases lay outside the gene matches. The CDR3 length is 13 residues. The germline CDR1 and CDR2 sequences are KGHSH and LQKENI. CDR3 amino acids: CASSPDRGHGYTF. For the CDR3, the DNA is TGTGCCAGCTCTCCGGACAGGGGGCATGGCTACACCTTC.

The rearrangement joins TRBV4-1 to TRBJ2-1; 8 bases are a match to TRBD2. V lost 0 bases and J lost 10; bases outside the gene matches: 11. Germline V gene data show CDR1 as MGHRA and CDR2 as YSYEKL. The CDR3 sequence is 16 residues long. CDR3 protein: CASSQDPPLAGGEQFF. In DNA, the CDR3 is TGCGCCAGCAGCCAAGATCCCCCCCTCGCGGGGGGAGAGCAGTTCTTC.

J is TRBJ2-1 and V is TRBV7-9; a possible D gene is TRBD2 (6 bases). The CDR3 runs 15 residues. Between the trimmed V and J ends, which lost 8 bases and 0 bases, there was a span of 14 bases. Germline lookup yields CDR1 SEHNR and CDR2 FQNEAQ (reference sequence). The CDR3: CASGGVLGSYNEQFF. The CDR3, as DNA: TGTGCCAGCGGAGGGGTACTAGGCTCCTACAATGAGCAGTTCTTC.

V and J are TRBV28 and TRBJ2-1; D might be TRBD2 (5 bases). Deletions cut 7 bases from V and 0 bases from J, with 13 bases between. This CDR3 is built from 15 residues. Germline V CDR1 and CDR2: MDHEN, SYDVKM. The CDR3 loop is CASTEIRGSYNEQFF. In DNA form, the CDR3 reads TGTGCCAGCACCGAGATTCGGGGCTCCTACAATGAGCAGTTCTTC.

The CDR3: CASSARTGGSDTQYF. The CDR3 DNA is TGCGCCAGCAGCGCAAGGACAGGGGGATCAGATACGCAGTATTTT. The V call is TRBV5-1, the J call TRBJ2-3; 10 positions agree with TRBD1. Germline loops: CDR1 SGHRS, CDR2 YFSETQ. This CDR3 has 15 residues. With V trimmed by 4 bases and J by 4 bases, 6 bases remained unmatched.

The chain joins TRBV28 to TRBJ2-2, with a weak D call TRBD2 (5 bases). This CDR3 contains 16 residues. V dropped 3 bases and J dropped 9 bases, with 20 bases sitting between them. Germline V gives CDR1 MDHEN, CDR2 SYDVKM. The CDR3 region has the DNA TGTGCCAGCAGTTTTCTCGGATCCAGCGGTCTAAGGGAGCTGTTTTTT. As protein: CASSFLGSSGLRELFF.

This clone was detected only once. Other nucleotide sequences from this sample produce the same CDR3. V gene TRBV6-5 combines with J gene TRBJ1-3; possible D gene TRBD1, 5 bases. There are 14 residues in the CDR3. V was cut by 6 bases and J by 1 base, with 10 bases left in between. Germline V gene data show CDR1 as MNHEY and CDR2 as SVGAGI. The CDR3 region has the DNA TGTGCCAGCAGATCGGGGGGATCTGGAAACACCATATATTTT. It specifies CASRSGGSGNTIYF.

This clone was recorded once. V and J are TRBV30 and TRBJ2-3; 10 nucleotides align to TRBD1. Looked up from germline, CDR1 is GTSNPN and CDR2 is SVGIG (reference sequence). V gave up 5 bases and J gave up 1 base; unmatched junction bases: 3. This CDR3 spans 14 amino acids. The CDR3 region is CAWSTGGRTDTQYF. For the CDR3, the DNA is TGTGCCTGGTCGACAGGGGGCCGCACAGATACGCAGTATTTT.

This clone was seen once. The chain recombines TRBV5-1 with TRBJ1-1; no reliable D call. V dropped 0 bases and J dropped 1 base, with 19 bases sitting between them. The CDR3 consists of 18 residues. Germline V gene data show CDR1 as SGHRS and CDR2 as YFSETQ. This CDR3 reads CASSLVSAGLGRNTEAFF. CDR3 DNA sequence: TGCGCCAGCAGCTTGGTTTCTGCCGGGTTAGGCCGGAACACTGAAGCTTTCTTT.

V usage is TRBV2 and J usage is TRBJ2-3; a possible D gene is TRBD2 (6 bases). This CDR3 is 15 amino acids long. In germline, CDR1 is SNHLY, CDR2 FYNNEI. V lost 1 base and J 2 bases, leaving 10 bases between the germline ends. CDR3 protein: CASSEDSGTTDTQYF. The CDR3, as DNA: TGTGCCAGCAGTGAAGATAGCGGCACCACAGATACGCAGTATTTT.

Here the CDR3 reads CAIRGSTSGNTIYF. In DNA form, the CDR3 reads TGTGCCATCAGGGGCAGTACCTCTGGAAACACCATATATTTT. The rearrangement links TRBV10-3 to TRBJ1-3, with no clear D. This CDR3 is built from 14 residues. The germline gives CDR1 ENHRY, CDR2 SYGVKD. V lost 6 bases and J lost 0, with 9 bases in between.

V is TRBV28 and J is TRBJ2-1; perhaps TRBD1 as D (5 bases). Germline V gene lookup returns CDR1 MDHEN and CDR2 SYDVKM. The CDR3 contains 18 residues. V was shortened by 8 bases and J by 0 bases, with 23 bases between the two germline ends. CDR3 sequence: CASSPSRFQGSSYNEQFF. CDR3 DNA: TGTGCCAGCTCTCCTTCGCGTTTTCAGGGAAGCTCCTACAATGAGCAGTTCTTC.

The chain combines TRBV5-1 with TRBJ2-1, with 9 bases lining up with TRBD2. Unmatched junction bases numbered 8, after V lost 0 bases and J lost 7 bases. The CDR3 length is 16 residues. The germline V gene encodes CDR1 SGHRS and CDR2 YFSETQ. The CDR3 loop is CASSLVQGLALNEQFF. DNA of the CDR3: TGCGCCAGCAGCTTGGTGCAGGGACTAGCCCTAAATGAGCAGTTCTTC.

This sequence joins TRBV9 and TRBJ1-2, with D uncertain. Germline assignment: CDR1 SGDLS and CDR2 YYNGEE. The ends were cut back, 0 bases at V and 5 bases at J, with 11 bases in the middle. The CDR3 is made up of 14 amino acids. CDR3 sequence: CASSVALETYGYTF. The CDR3 nucleotides read TGTGCCAGCAGCGTAGCTCTGGAGACTTATGGCTACACCTTC.

The CDR3 sequence is CATRLNSYNEQFF. The CDR3 DNA reads as TGTGCCACCAGACTTAACTCCTACAATGAGCAGTTCTTC. The rearrangement uses TRBV27 and TRBJ2-1; unclear D gene. CDR1 MNHEY and CDR2 SMNVEV come from the germline V gene (reference sequence). V gave up 10 bases and J gave up 0 bases, with 10 bases separating them. CDR3 size: 13 residues.

This chain links TRBV5-1 with TRBJ2-2; no clear D. V lost 4 bases to trimming and J lost 8 bases, with 12 bases between them. The length of the CDR3 is 13 residues. Germline V lookup: CDR1 SGHRS, CDR2 YFSETQ. CDR3 in DNA: TGCGCCAGCAGCCACTCTAGTTCGGGGGAGCTGTTTTTT. Amino acids: CASSHSSSGELFF.

The chain has TRBV19 and TRBJ2-3, with 12 bases that match TRBD2. V was pared by 3 bases and J by 2 bases, with 6 bases of the junction left unmatched. The CDR3 runs to 17 residues. From germline, CDR1 is LNHDA and CDR2 SQIVND (reference sequence). CDR3 amino acids: CASSIGPSGRATDTQYF. CDR3 in DNA: TGTGCCAGTAGTATTGGTCCTAGCGGGAGGGCCACAGATACGCAGTATTTT.

The chain is built from TRBV7-2 and TRBJ2-3; D not resolved. This CDR3 is built from 13 residues. The V gene's germline CDR1 is SGHTA and CDR2 FQGNSA. Deletions cut 1 base from V and 6 bases from J, with 8 bases between. CDR3 sequence (DNA): TGTGCCAGCAGCTTAGATAACTCCGATACGCAGTATTTT. This encodes CASSLDNSDTQYF.

The V gene is TRBV7-9, the J gene TRBJ2-1; D possibly corresponds to TRBD2 (6 bases). The CDR3 is made up of 15 amino acids. Trimming removed 3 bases from V and 6 bases from J, with 15 bases in between. CDR1 SEHNR and CDR2 FQNEAQ come from the germline V gene (reference sequence). The CDR3 DNA is TGTGCCAGCAGCTTCACCGGGACTCCCCTCAATGAGCAGTTCTTC. Protein sequence: CASSFTGTPLNEQFF.

To note about this clone: Other DNA sequences of this sample code for an identical CDR3. CDR3 region: CASSPDRSYGYTF. The CDR3 bases are TGTGCCAGCTCTCCTGACAGGTCCTATGGCTACACCTTC. V gene TRBV18 combines with J gene TRBJ1-2; TRBD1 is a possible D gene (6 bases). The V and J ends lost 6 bases and 4 bases respectively, with 12 bases between them. This CDR3 has 13 amino acids. Germline V gene sequence: CDR1 KGHSH, CDR2 LQKENI. The entire variable domain, with the rest obtained from reference TRBV18 and TRBJ1-2, is as follows: NAGVMQNPRHLVRRRGQEARLRCSPMKGHSHVYWYRQLPEEGLKFMVYLQKENIIDESGMPKERFSAEFPKEGPSILRIQQVVRGDSAAYFCASSPDRSYGYTFGSGTRLTVV.

This clone was picked up one time. V is TRBV27 and J is TRBJ2-1, with 13 bases that match TRBD2. V lost 5 bases, J lost 13 bases, and 5 bases stayed unmatched. This CDR3 has 13 residues. Germline loops: CDR1 MNHEY, CDR2 SMNVEV (reference sequence). As DNA, the CDR3 is TGTGCCAGCAGTACGACTAGCGGGAGGTTCCAGTTCTTC. This codes for CASSTTSGRFQFF.

This clone was seen only a few times. The chain employs TRBV11-2 and TRBJ2-1, with TRBD1 matching 8 bases. From germline, CDR1 is SGHAT and CDR2 FQNNGV. This CDR3 region has 15 residues. After removal of 4 bases from V and 3 bases from J, the junction contained 5 bases not matched to a gene. In DNA form, the CDR3 reads TGTGCCAGCAGCTACATCGGGACAGGCTACAATGAGCAGTTCTTC. This translates into CASSYIGTGYNEQFF.

This chain joins TRBV6-5 and TRBJ1-2; D is uncertain. CDR1 is MNHEY, CDR2 SVGAGI, per germline. Trimming pared 4 bases from V and 4 bases from J, leaving 16 bases between. The CDR3 loop spans 15 amino acids. The CDR3 nucleotides read TGTGCCAGCAGTTTACCCTCCGGAGGTAGCTATGGCTACACCTTC. It encodes CASSLPSGGSYGYTF.

This clone has only a few counts. The chain links TRBV3-1 (or the pseudogene TRBV3-2) to TRBJ2-1, with D tentatively TRBD2 (6 bases). There are 13 residues in the CDR3. Germline CDR1 is LGHDT and CDR2 is YNNKEL (reference sequence). Trimming took off 6 bases at V and 5 bases at J, with 11 bases between the two ends. Written as DNA, the CDR3 is TGTGCCAGCAGACCGAGCGGGCACAATGAGCAGTTCTTC. It specifies CASRPSGHNEQFF.